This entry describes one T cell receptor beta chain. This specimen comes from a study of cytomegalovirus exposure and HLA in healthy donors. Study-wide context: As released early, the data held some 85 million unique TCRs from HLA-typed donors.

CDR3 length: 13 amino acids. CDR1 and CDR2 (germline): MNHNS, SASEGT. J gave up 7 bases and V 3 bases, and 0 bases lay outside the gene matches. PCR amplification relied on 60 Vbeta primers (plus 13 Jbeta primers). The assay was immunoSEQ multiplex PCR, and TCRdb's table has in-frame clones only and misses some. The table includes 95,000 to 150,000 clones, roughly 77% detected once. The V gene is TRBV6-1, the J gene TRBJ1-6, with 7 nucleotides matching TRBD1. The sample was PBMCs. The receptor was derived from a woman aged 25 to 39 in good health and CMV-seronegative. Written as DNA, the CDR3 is TGTGCCAGCAGTGAGACAGGGAATTCACCCCTCCACTTT. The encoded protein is CASSETGNSPLHF.